These 9 T cell receptor beta chains originate from one sample sequenced in a study of blood T cell repertoires in COVID-19. TCRdb keeps only in-frame clones here, not all; method: immunoSEQ multiplex PCR. Among 300,000 to 450,000 clones listed, around 92% were seen once. Sequenced: peripheral blood. The source of these receptors is a young woman with COVID-19, enrolled during active disease.

J is TRBJ2-7 and V is TRBV5-5; 7 positions match TRBD1. The CDR3 has 15 amino acids. Germline lookup yields CDR1 SGHKS and CDR2 YYEKEE (reference sequence). The junction had 7 bases not matched to a gene; V was cut back by 0 bases and J by 4 bases. The CDR3 nucleotides read TGTGCCAGCAGCTTGGGGGGGACAGAGGTATACGAGCAGTACTTC. Its translation: CASSLGGTEVYEQYF.

The CDR3 loop is CASNQGGWANVLTF. The CDR3 DNA reads TGTGCCAGCAACCAGGGAGGCTGGGCCAACGTCCTGACTTTC. V usage is TRBV2 and J usage is TRBJ2-6, with D tentatively TRBD2 (6 bases). Per germline, CDR1 SNHLY and CDR2 FYNNEI. The ends were cut back, 7 bases at V and 5 bases at J, with 12 bases in the middle. This CDR3 region has 14 residues. The complete variable domain, with remaining parts taken from reference TRBV2 and TRBJ2-6, reads EPEVTQTPSHQVTQMGQEVILRCVPISNHLYFYWYRQILGQKVEFLVSFYNNEISEKSEIFDDQFSVERPDGSNFTLKIRSTKLEDSAMYFCASNQGGWANVLTFGAGSRLTVL.

The chain recombines TRBV19 with TRBJ2-7; the match to TRBD1 covers 9 bases. With V trimmed by 4 bases and J by 6 bases, 19 bases remained unmatched. From germline, CDR1 is LNHDA and CDR2 SQIVND (reference sequence). This CDR3 region has 18 residues. The DNA of the CDR3 is TGTGCCAGTAGTACCCCCGGGAGTGTCCGGGACAGGGCTGCCGAGCAGTACGTC. This codes for CASSTPGSVRDRAAEQYV.

This clone has more than one count but fewer than ten. For the CDR3, the DNA is TGCGCCAGCAGCTGGGTGGGACAGGGGTCAAATTCACCCCTCCACTTT. Protein product: CASSWVGQGSNSPLHF. The gene calls are TRBV5-1 and TRBJ1-6, with 10 bases identical to TRBD1. Germline CDR1 reads SGHRS; CDR2 reads YFSETQ. The trim removed 3 bases at V and 7 bases at J, leaving 7 bases unmatched. The CDR3 is 16 residues long. Full variable domain (remainder filled in from reference TRBV5-1 and TRBJ1-6): KAGVTQTPRYLIKTRGQQVTLSCSPISGHRSVSWYQQTPGQGLQFLFEYFSETQRNKGNFPGRFSGRQFSNSRSEMNVSTLELGDSALYLCASSWVGQGSNSPLHFGNGTRLTVT.

The CDR3: CASSATGKKETQYF. CDR3 DNA sequence: TGTGCCAGCTCAGCCACAGGGAAGAAAGAGACCCAGTACTTC. The chain has TRBV18 and TRBJ2-5; D might be TRBD1 (6 bases). V lost 5 bases, J lost 3 bases, and 13 bases lay in between. The CDR3 runs 14 residues. Looked up from germline, CDR1 is KGHSH and CDR2 is LQKENI.

The rearrangement joins TRBV9 to TRBJ2-5; 10 bases align to TRBD1. V gave up 4 bases and J gave up 5 bases; unmatched junction bases: 8. Per germline, CDR1 SGDLS and CDR2 YYNGEE. The CDR3 loop spans 15 amino acids. The CDR3 protein is CASSILTGGIETQYF. DNA for the CDR3: TGTGCCAGCAGCATATTGACAGGGGGCATTGAGACCCAGTACTTC.

This CDR3 reads CASSIRGLAGATDTQYF. DNA for the CDR3: TGTGCCAGTAGTATAAGGGGACTAGCGGGGGCCACAGATACGCAGTATTTT. The V call is TRBV19, the J call TRBJ2-3; 14 bases map to TRBD2. The CDR3 is 17 residues long. V was clipped by 2 bases and J by 2 bases; unmatched bases: 3. Germline-derived CDR1 and CDR2 are LNHDA and SQIVND (reference sequence).

The genes are TRBV19 and TRBJ2-1; 8 bases line up with TRBD2. With V trimmed by 3 bases and J by 4 bases, 8 bases remained unmatched. The CDR3 is 16 amino acids. CDR1 is LNHDA and CDR2 is SQIVND in the germline V gene (reference sequence). This chain's CDR3 is CASSMRGSGEYNEQFF. The CDR3 DNA follows: TGTGCCAGTAGTATGCGGGGTAGCGGGGAATACAATGAGCAGTTCTTC.

On this clone itself: The sample has other DNA sequences that encode this CDR3 too. The rearrangement joins TRBV4-1 to TRBJ2-5; D possibly corresponds to TRBD1 (5 bases). Germline values: CDR1 MGHRA, CDR2 YSYEKL. The CDR3 extends over 15 amino acids. Trimming took 0 bases from V and 2 from J, leaving 10 bases between them. The CDR3 is CASSQEGQGQETQYF. CDR3 bases: TGCGCCAGCAGCCAAGAAGGGCAGGGACAAGAGACCCAGTACTTC.